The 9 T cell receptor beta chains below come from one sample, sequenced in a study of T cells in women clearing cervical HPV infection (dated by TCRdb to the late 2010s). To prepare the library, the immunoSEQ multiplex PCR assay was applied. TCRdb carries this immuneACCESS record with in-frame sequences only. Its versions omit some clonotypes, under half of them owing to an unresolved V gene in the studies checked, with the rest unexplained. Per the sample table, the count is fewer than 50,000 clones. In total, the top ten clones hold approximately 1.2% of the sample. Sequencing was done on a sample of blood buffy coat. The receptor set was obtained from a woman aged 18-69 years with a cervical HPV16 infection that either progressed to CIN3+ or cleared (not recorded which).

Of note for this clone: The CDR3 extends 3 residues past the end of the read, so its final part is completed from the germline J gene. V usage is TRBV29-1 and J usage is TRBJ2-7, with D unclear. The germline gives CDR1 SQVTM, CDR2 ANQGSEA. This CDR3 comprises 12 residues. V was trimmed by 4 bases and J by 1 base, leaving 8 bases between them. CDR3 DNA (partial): TGCAGCGTTGGGGCGCGTTCCTACGAG. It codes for CSVGARSYE. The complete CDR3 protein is CSVGARSYEQYF.

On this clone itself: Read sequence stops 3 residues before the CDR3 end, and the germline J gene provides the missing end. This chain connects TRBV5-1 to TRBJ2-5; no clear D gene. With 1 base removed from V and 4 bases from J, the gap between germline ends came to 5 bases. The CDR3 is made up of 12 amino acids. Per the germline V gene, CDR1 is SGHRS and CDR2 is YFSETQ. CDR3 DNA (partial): TGCGCCAGCAGCTTGAACGGAGAGACC. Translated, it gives CASSLNGET. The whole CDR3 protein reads CASSLNGETQYF.

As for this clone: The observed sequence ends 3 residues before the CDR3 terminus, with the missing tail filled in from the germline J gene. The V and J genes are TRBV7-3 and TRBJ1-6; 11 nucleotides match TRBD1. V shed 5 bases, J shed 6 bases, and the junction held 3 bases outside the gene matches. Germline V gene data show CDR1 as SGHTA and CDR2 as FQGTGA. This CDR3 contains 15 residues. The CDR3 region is CASSAGTGGNSPLHF. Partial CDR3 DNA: TGTGCCAGCAGCGCCGGGACAGGGGGTAATTCACCC.

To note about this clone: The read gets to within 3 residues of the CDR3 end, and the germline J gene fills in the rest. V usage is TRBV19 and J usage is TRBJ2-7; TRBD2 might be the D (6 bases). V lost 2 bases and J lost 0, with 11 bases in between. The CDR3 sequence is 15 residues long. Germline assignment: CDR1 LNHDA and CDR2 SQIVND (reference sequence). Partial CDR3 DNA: TGTGCCAGTAGTATATCTAGCGCGAGCTCCTACGAG. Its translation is CASSISSASSYE. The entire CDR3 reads CASSISSASSYEQYF. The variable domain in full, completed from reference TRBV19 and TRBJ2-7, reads DGGITQSPKYLFRKEGQNVTLSCEQNLNHDAMYWYRQDPGQGLRLIYYSQIVNDFQKGDIAEGYSVSREKKESFPLTVTSAQKNPTAFYLCASSISSASSYEQYFGPGTRLTVT.

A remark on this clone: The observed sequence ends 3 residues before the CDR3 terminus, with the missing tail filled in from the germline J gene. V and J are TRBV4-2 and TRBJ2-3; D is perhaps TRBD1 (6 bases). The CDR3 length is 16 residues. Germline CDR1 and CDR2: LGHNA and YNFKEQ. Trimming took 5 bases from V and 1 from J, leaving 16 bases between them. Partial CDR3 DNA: TGTGCCAGCAGCGAAACACACAGGGCCCGCACAGATACG. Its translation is CASSETHRARTDT. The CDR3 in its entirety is CASSETHRARTDTQYF.

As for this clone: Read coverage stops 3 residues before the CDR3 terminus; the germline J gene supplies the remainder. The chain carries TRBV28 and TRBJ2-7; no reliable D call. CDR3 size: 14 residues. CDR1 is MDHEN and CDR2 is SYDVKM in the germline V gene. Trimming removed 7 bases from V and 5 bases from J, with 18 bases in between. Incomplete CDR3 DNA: TGTGCCAGCATGGCGGTCTCGCGGCCCCACGAG. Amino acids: CASMAVSRPHE. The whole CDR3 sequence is CASMAVSRPHEQYF.

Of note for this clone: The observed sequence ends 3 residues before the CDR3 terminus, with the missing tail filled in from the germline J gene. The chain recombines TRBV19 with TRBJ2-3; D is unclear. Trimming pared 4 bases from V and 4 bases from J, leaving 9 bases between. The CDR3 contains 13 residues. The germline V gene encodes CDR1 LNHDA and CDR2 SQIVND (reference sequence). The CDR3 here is CASSTRSADTQYF. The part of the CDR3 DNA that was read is TGTGCCAGTAGTACCCGAAGCGCAGATACG.

Partial CDR3 DNA: TGTGCCAGCAGCTCGACAGGCTCTCGCACAGATACG. Protein: CASSSTGSRTDT. The whole CDR3 reads CASSSTGSRTDTQYF. The chain joins TRBV7-8 to TRBJ2-3, with D possibly being TRBD1 (6 bases). The read ends 3 residues early relative to the CDR3; the germline J gene fills the gap. The CDR3 loop spans 15 amino acids. CDR1 SGHVS and CDR2 FQNEAQ come from the germline V gene. Trimming shortened V by 4 bases and J by 1 base, and 12 bases separated the two germline ends.

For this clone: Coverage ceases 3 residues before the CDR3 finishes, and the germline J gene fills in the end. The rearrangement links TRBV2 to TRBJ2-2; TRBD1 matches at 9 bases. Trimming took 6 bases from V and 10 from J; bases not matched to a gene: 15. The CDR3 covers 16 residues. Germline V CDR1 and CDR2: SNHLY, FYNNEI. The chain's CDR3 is CASSKDRGSRPKELFF. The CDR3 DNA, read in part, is TGTGCCAGCAGCAAGGACAGGGGATCTCGCCCCAAGGAG.